This T cell receptor (beta chain) comes out of a study of CD8 T cells in ankylosing spondylitis. Germline-derived CDR1 and CDR2 are SNHLY and FYNNEI. V lost 5 bases and J 2 bases, leaving 7 bases between the germline ends. This CDR3 has 14 residues. Using its own MiXCR run on the 5' RACE reads, TCRdb lists one record per CDR3 protein. The repertoire holds approximately 260,000 distinct CDR3 sequences, with 18% as singletons. This clonotype came up a few times. Sequenced sample: blood, either unsorted or a sorted T cell fraction (not recorded which). The receptor was isolated from a male donor with ankylosing spondylitis or in good health (not recorded which). This chain connects TRBV2 to TRBJ1-6; D is perhaps TRBD1 (5 bases). CDR3 sequence reads: CASSPGPYNSPLHF. The CDR3 region has the DNA TGTGCCAGCAGTCCAGGGCCCTATAATTCACCCCTCCACTTT. Together with reference TRBV2 and TRBJ1-6, the CDR3 gives the full variable domain: EPEVTQTPSHQVTQMGQEVILRCVPISNHLYFYWYRQILGQKVEFLVSFYNNEISEKSEIFDDQFSVERPDGSNFTLKIRSTKLEDSAMYFCASSPGPYNSPLHFGNGTRLTVT.